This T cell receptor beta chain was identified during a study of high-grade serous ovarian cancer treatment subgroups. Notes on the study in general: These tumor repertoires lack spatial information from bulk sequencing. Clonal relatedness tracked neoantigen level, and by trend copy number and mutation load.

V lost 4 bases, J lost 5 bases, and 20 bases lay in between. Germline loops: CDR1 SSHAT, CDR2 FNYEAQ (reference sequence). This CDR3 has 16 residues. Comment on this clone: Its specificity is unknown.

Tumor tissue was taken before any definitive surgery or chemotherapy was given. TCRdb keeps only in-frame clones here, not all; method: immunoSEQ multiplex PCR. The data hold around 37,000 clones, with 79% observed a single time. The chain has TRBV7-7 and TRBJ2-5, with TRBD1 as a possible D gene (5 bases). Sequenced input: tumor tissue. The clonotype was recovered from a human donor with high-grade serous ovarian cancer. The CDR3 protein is CASSSSPPGNRETQYF. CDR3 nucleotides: TGTGCCAGCAGCTCCTCCCCTCCAGGGAATAGGGAGACCCAGTACTTC.